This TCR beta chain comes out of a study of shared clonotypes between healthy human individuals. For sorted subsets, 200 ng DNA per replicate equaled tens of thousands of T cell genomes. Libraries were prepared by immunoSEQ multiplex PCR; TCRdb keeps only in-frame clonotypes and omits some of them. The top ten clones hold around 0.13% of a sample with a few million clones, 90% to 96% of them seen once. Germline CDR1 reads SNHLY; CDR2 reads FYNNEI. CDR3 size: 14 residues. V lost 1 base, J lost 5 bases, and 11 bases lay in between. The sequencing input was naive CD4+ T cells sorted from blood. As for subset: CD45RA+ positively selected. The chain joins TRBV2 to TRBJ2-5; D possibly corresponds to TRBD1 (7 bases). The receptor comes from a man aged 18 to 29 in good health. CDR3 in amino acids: CASSEVQGGETQYF. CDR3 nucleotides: TGTGCCAGCAGTGAAGTTCAGGGGGGCGAGACCCAGTACTTC.